The 32 T cell receptor beta chains reported below all come from one sample, sequenced in a study of metastatic and nonmetastatic thyroid tumors. No patient received treatment before thyroid surgery. TCRdb re-called clones via MiXCR from the PCR reads. The table includes about 24,000 clones, 18% detected once. The sample taken for sequencing was adjacent normal tissue. The receptor set was obtained from a male donor with papillary thyroid cancer or a benign thyroid nodule (not recorded which). Some clones in this sample may be carry-over from other donors' samples.

This clone was detected only once. A junction end diverges from the germline sequence, so it may reflect a read error. The chain recombines TRBV15 with TRBJ2-3; 12 nucleotides align to TRBD2. In germline, CDR1 is LNHNV, CDR2 YYDKDF (reference sequence). The CDR3 has 20 amino acids. The CDR3 region is CAASRVLAGGLFPYTDTQYF. The CDR3 nucleotides read TGTGCCGCCAGCAGAGTCCTAGCGGGAGGGCTTTTCCCCTACACAGATACGCAGTATTTT.

This clone occurred many times. The V call is TRBV30, the J call TRBJ1-4, with TRBD1 identical over 9 bases. Germline-derived CDR1 and CDR2 are GTSNPN and SVGIG (reference sequence). This CDR3 has 15 residues. With V trimmed by 4 bases and J by 2 bases, 5 bases remained unmatched. CDR3 coding DNA: TGTGCCTGGAACTTACAGGGGGCGACTAATGAAAAACTGTTTTTT. Translating it yields CAWNLQGATNEKLFF.

By sample share, this clone is medium-sized. The rearrangement joins TRBV20-1 to TRBJ2-7; 9 bases agree with TRBD1. The CDR3 sequence is 16 residues long. Germline assignment: CDR1 DFQATT and CDR2 SNEGSKA (reference sequence). Unmatched junction bases numbered 12, after V lost 0 bases and J lost 6 bases. The CDR3 nucleotides read TGCAGTGCTAGAGATCCCGGGACAGGGAGATTATCCGAGCAGTACGTC. Amino acid sequence: CSARDPGTGRLSEQYV.

This clone appeared a single time. V usage is TRBV4-1 and J usage is TRBJ1-2; the D gene is possibly TRBD1 (6 bases). The CDR3 extends over 18 amino acids. The germline CDR1 and CDR2 sequences are MGHRA and YSYEKL. V shed 3 bases and J shed 6 bases, with 26 bases lying between them. This CDR3 is CASSHLPGRGAGRHGYTF. DNA for the CDR3: TGCGCCAGCAGCCACCTGCCGGGACGGGGGGCCGGGCGGCATGGCTACACCTTC.

Many counts were recorded for this clone. V is TRBV29-1 and J is TRBJ2-1, with D perhaps matching TRBD2 (5 bases). Trimming stripped 4 bases from V and 0 bases from J, with 16 bases between. The CDR3 runs to 16 residues. CDR1 is SQVTM and CDR2 is ANQGSEA in the germline V gene. The CDR3 nucleotides read TGCAGCGTTGTCCGGAGCGGATTCAGCTCCTACAATGAGCAGTTCTTC. Protein sequence: CSVVRSGFSSYNEQFF.

This clone was detected only a few times. Here the CDR3 omits its conserved ending phenylalanine or tryptophan, so a read error is the likely source. V and J are TRBV19 and TRBJ1-2, with no clear D. Trimming took off 7 bases at V and 0 bases at J, with 9 bases between the two ends. The V gene's germline CDR1 is LNHDA and CDR2 SQIVND (reference sequence). The CDR3 loop spans 13 amino acids. In DNA, the CDR3 is TGTGCCAGTATTACGCGAACTAACTATGGCTACACCCTC. Amino acids: CASITRTNYGYTL.

This clone came up many times. Other nucleotide sequences from this sample produce the same CDR3. The chain joins TRBV5-1 to TRBJ2-3, with a weak D call TRBD2 (5 bases). Germline-derived CDR1 and CDR2 are SGHRS and YFSETQ. The CDR3 has 13 residues. V lost 7 bases, J lost 6 bases, and 15 bases lay in between. CDR3 nucleotides: TGCGCCAGCCGACGACGAGGGCGGGATACGCAGTATTTT. Translating it yields CASRRRGRDTQYF.

This clone has ten or more counts. The chain is built from TRBV6-1 and TRBJ2-1, with D perhaps matching TRBD1 or TRBD2 (7 bases each). CDR1 and CDR2 (germline): MNHNS, SASEGT. The CDR3 sequence is 15 residues long. Trimming removed 7 bases from V and 9 bases from J, with 22 bases in between. The CDR3 reads CASTPGGAGSAEQFF. In DNA form, the CDR3 reads TGTGCCAGCACCCCAGGGGGGGCAGGGTCGGCTGAGCAGTTCTTC.

Only a few counts were recorded for this clone. A read error may account for a junction end that differs from germline. This chain links TRBV12-3 or TRBV12-4 with TRBJ2-2; D possibly corresponds to TRBD2 (6 bases). CDR3 length: 16 amino acids. The CDR3: CASSLFRATEHREPFF. DNA of the CDR3: TGTGCCAGCAGTCTCTTTCGGGCTACTGAACACCGGGAGCCGTTTTTT.

This clone was counted many times. The rearrangement uses TRBV20-1 and TRBJ1-2, with TRBD1 matching 12 bases. V shed 6 bases, J shed 5 bases, and the junction held 13 bases outside the gene matches. Germline CDR1 reads DFQATT; CDR2 reads SNEGSKA (reference sequence). The CDR3 covers 16 residues. CDR3 in DNA: TGCAGTGCGGAACCCGGGACAGGGGGCGAACCTTATGGCTACACCTTC. It specifies CSAEPGTGGEPYGYTF.

This clone is a singleton in its sample. CDR3 bases: TGTGCCAGCAGCTTGAAAGGGACACGGGGCCTCGCCTACACCTTC. Translated: CASSLKGTRGLAYTF. The chain recombines TRBV5-4 with TRBJ1-2; the D gene is possibly TRBD1 (6 bases). Trimming cost V 1 base and J 10 bases, with 20 bases left between them. The CDR3 is 15 amino acids. CDR1 is SGHNT and CDR2 is YYREEE in the germline V gene (reference sequence). Full variable domain (rest looked up from reference TRBV5-4 and TRBJ1-2): ETGVTQSPTHLIKTRGQQVTLRCSSQSGHNTVSWYQQALGQGPQFIFQYYREEENGRGNFPPRFSGLQFPNYSSELNVNALELDDSALYLCASSLKGTRGLAYTFGSGTRLTVV.

This clone was seen repeatedly, ten times or more. This chain links TRBV11-1 with TRBJ2-3; D possibly corresponds to TRBD1 (6 bases). The CDR3 loop spans 15 amino acids. Germline V gene data show CDR1 as SGHAT and CDR2 as FQDESV (reference sequence). V lost 4 bases and J lost 3, with 14 bases in between. CDR3 protein: CASSSTGGGTDTQYF. For the CDR3, the DNA is TGTGCCAGCAGCTCGACAGGTGGTGGTACAGATACGCAGTATTTT.

There are many counts of this clone. The chain combines TRBV24-1 with TRBJ1-5, with 8 bases matching TRBD1. CDR3 length: 15 residues. Per the germline V gene, CDR1 is KGHDR and CDR2 is SFDVKD. The V and J ends lost 12 bases and 0 bases, in that order; junction bases with no gene match: 9. CDR3 loop: CALDRANNSNQPQHF. The CDR3, as DNA: TGTGCCTTGGACAGGGCGAATAATAGCAATCAGCCCCAGCATTTT.

Turning to this clone: A read error may account for a junction end that differs from germline. Different DNA sequences within this sample yield the same CDR3. CDR3 in amino acids: CAWSGYTGPTYEQYF. The CDR3 region has the DNA TGTGCGTGGAGTGGTTACACCGGTCCCACCTACGAGCAGTACTTC. The chain joins TRBV30 to TRBJ2-7; D is uncertain. Germline-derived CDR1 and CDR2 are GTSNPN and SVGIG (reference sequence). This CDR3 is built from 15 residues. The complete variable domain, with remaining parts taken from reference TRBV30 and TRBJ2-7, reads SQTIHQWPATLVQPVGSPLSLECTVEGTSNPNLYWYRQAAGRGLQLLFYSVGIGQISSEVPQNLSASRPQDRQFILSSKKLLLSDSGFYLCAWSGYTGPTYEQYFGPGTRLTVT.

This clone was counted ten times or more. The V and J genes are TRBV7-9 and TRBJ2-1; D gene unclear. Per the germline V gene, CDR1 is SEHNR and CDR2 is FQNEAQ (reference sequence). V lost 5 bases and J 3 bases, leaving 14 bases between the germline ends. CDR3 length: 15 residues. CDR3 in amino acids: CASSETGAFYNEQFF. The CDR3 DNA sequence: TGTGCCAGCAGCGAAACTGGAGCTTTCTACAATGAGCAGTTCTTC.

This clone qualifies as medium-sized (0.01 to 0.1%). CDR3 DNA: TGTGCCAGCAGCTTAGCCGGGGGGGACCTAGCCTACGAGCAGTACTTC. It specifies CASSLAGGDLAYEQYF. The chain links TRBV7-2 to TRBJ2-7; 8 bases are a match to TRBD2. The germline CDR1 and CDR2 sequences are SGHTA and FQGNSA. J gave up 2 bases and V 0 bases, and 6 bases lay outside the gene matches. This CDR3 is 16 amino acids long.

About this clone: This sequence may be a read error, since a much larger clone differs from it by one base. This chain connects TRBV7-8 to TRBJ2-3, with D possibly being TRBD2 (6 bases). The CDR3 extends over 17 amino acids. V dropped 1 base and J dropped 3 bases, with 17 bases sitting between them. Germline CDR1 SGHVS, CDR2 FQNEAQ. CDR3 nucleotide sequence: TGTGCCAGCAGCTTAGGGATAGCGGCAGTTAGGACAGATACGCAGTATTTT. Translated: CASSLGIAAVRTDTQYF. Looking up the rest from reference TRBV7-8 and TRBJ2-3 gives the full variable domain: GAGVSQSPRYKVAKRGQDVALRCDPISGHVSLFWYQQALGQGPEFLTYFQNEAQLDKSGLPSDRFFAERPEGSVSTLKIQRTQQEDSAVYLCASSLGIAAVRTDTQYFGPGTRLTVL.

In this sample, this clone is medium-sized (0.01 to 0.1%). The V and J genes are TRBV12-3 or TRBV12-4 and TRBJ1-1; 7 bases align to TRBD1. V lost 6 bases to trimming and J lost 1 base; unmatched junction nucleotides: 5. This CDR3 spans 14 amino acids. The CDR3 is CASSLRTGNTEAFF. In nucleotides, the CDR3 is TGTGCCAGCAGCCTAAGGACAGGGAACACTGAAGCTTTCTTT.

Comment on this clone: Here the CDR3 omits its conserved ending phenylalanine or tryptophan, so a read error is the likely source. The DNA is left out, because the CDR3 cannot be placed on it with certainty; the CDR3 is given as TCRdb lists it. The gene calls are TRBV10-1 and TRBJ2-1; the D call TRBD2 from the table was never checked on the DNA. The CDR3 is 15 amino acids long, termini counted. Germline CDR1 reads WNHNN; CDR2 reads SYGVQD (reference sequence). CDR3 sequence: CASSESRTRYNENFL.

This sequence joins TRBV14 and TRBJ1-6; D call uncertain. The germline CDR1 and CDR2 sequences are SGHDN and FVKESK. The length of the CDR3 is 16 residues. Trimming took off 2 bases at V and 7 bases at J, with 15 bases between the two ends. DNA for the CDR3: TGTGCCAGCAGCCAATACCTCGGCGCGTACAATTCACCCCTCCACTTT. Translation gives CASSQYLGAYNSPLHF.

This clone was recorded at least ten times. V and J are TRBV7-9 and TRBJ1-5; weak D call: TRBD1 (6 bases). The V gene's germline CDR1 is SEHNR and CDR2 FQNEAQ (reference sequence). The CDR3 extends over 14 amino acids. Trimming removed 4 bases from V and 6 bases from J, with 13 bases in between. CDR3 protein: CASSSDSPGQPQHF. CDR3 DNA: TGTGCCAGCAGCTCGGACAGTCCCGGTCAGCCCCAGCATTTT. Filled out from reference TRBV7-9 and TRBJ1-5, the complete variable domain reads DTGVSQNPRHKITKRGQNVTFRCDPISEHNRLYWYRQTLGQGPEFLTYFQNEAQLEKSRLLSDRFSAERPKGSFSTLEIQRTEQGDSAMYLCASSSDSPGQPQHFGDGTRLSIL.

On this clone itself: This sequence may be a read error, since a much larger clone differs from it by one base. This same CDR3 is encoded by further DNA sequences in the sample. The V gene is TRBV18, the J gene TRBJ2-3; the D is unclear. The CDR3 totals 11 residues. The germline V gene has CDR1 KGHSH and CDR2 LQKENI. This chain's CDR3 is CASSPTNTQYF. In DNA form, the CDR3 reads TGTGCCAGCTCACCCACAAATACGCAGTACTTT.

This clone is labeled as medium-sized. The chain employs TRBV20-1 and TRBJ2-3, with 9 bases identical to TRBD2. V lost 5 bases to trimming and J lost 5 bases; unmatched junction nucleotides: 5. The CDR3 runs 13 residues. Germline V CDR1 and CDR2: DFQATT, SNEGSKA (reference sequence). The CDR3 loop reads CSALGLAIDTQYF. The CDR3 DNA reads as TGCAGTGCTCTGGGACTAGCAATAGATACGCAGTATTTT.

This clone has at least ten counts. CDR3 region: CATSDPGLAGVGETQYF. The CDR3 region has the DNA TGTGCCACCAGTGACCCGGGACTAGCGGGAGTGGGGGAGACCCAGTACTTC. J is TRBJ2-5 and V is TRBV24-1; TRBD2 agrees at 14 bases. The CDR3 totals 17 residues. CDR1 is KGHDR and CDR2 is SFDVKD in the germline V gene. The V gene end was trimmed by 4 bases and the J gene end by 5 bases; junction bases not matched to a gene: 8.

Judged by abundance, this clone is medium-sized. The chain couples TRBV6-1 to TRBJ2-7; D assignment may be TRBD1 or TRBD2 (6 bases each). The germline V gene encodes CDR1 MNHNS and CDR2 SASEGT. CDR3 length: 16 amino acids. V gave up 5 bases and J gave up 7 bases, with 24 bases separating them. This chain's CDR3 is CASSWEGGTTVEEQYF. The DNA of the CDR3 is TGTGCCAGCAGTTGGGAAGGGGGGACCACCGTGGAAGAGCAGTACTTC.

This clone rates as medium-sized (0.01 to 0.1%). V gene TRBV6-5 combines with J gene TRBJ2-2; no clear D gene. The germline V and J ends were trimmed by 2 bases and 2 bases, with 9 bases remaining between them. Germline values: CDR1 MNHEY, CDR2 SVGAGI. CDR3 length: 15 amino acids. CDR3 sequence (DNA): TGTGCCAGCAGTTACAGGCTACCAAACACCGGGGAGCTGTTTTTT. As protein: CASSYRLPNTGELFF.

This clone has a count of ten or more. This sequence joins TRBV15 and TRBJ1-5; no definite D call. The CDR3 spans 14 residues. Trimming stripped 5 bases from V and 2 bases from J, with 10 bases between. In germline, CDR1 is LNHNV, CDR2 YYDKDF (reference sequence). The CDR3, as DNA: TGTGCCACCAGCCGGGTGGTGGGCAATCAGCCCCAGCATTTT. This codes for CATSRVVGNQPQHF.

Sample share makes this clone medium-sized. This chain joins TRBV10-3 and TRBJ2-7, with TRBD2 identical over 10 bases. J gave up 0 bases and V 5 bases, and 7 bases lay outside the gene matches. CDR3 size: 16 residues. CDR1 and CDR2 from the germline V gene are ENHRY and SYGVKD. The CDR3 is CAISRLAGERSYEQYF. CDR3 in DNA: TGTGCCATCAGTCGGCTAGCGGGGGAGCGCTCCTACGAGCAGTACTTC.

This clone is medium-sized. The V and J genes are TRBV2 and TRBJ2-7, with D perhaps matching TRBD2 (6 bases). The V and J ends lost 3 bases and 6 bases respectively, with 18 bases between them. The CDR3 sequence is 15 residues long. The germline gives CDR1 SNHLY, CDR2 FYNNEI. The CDR3 loop reads CASSDGGFGTGEQYV. The CDR3 DNA follows: TGTGCCAGCAGTGATGGAGGGTTCGGGACGGGCGAGCAGTACGTC.

This clone was seen a few times. CDR3 amino acids: CASRPGTDYSNQPQHF. The CDR3 DNA is TGTGCCAGCAGGCCTGGGACCGATTATAGCAATCAGCCCCAGCATTTT. The V gene is TRBV6-1, the J gene TRBJ1-5; the D gene is possibly TRBD1 (5 bases). V was trimmed by 6 bases and J by 0 bases, leaving 15 bases between them. Germline CDR1 and CDR2: MNHNS and SASEGT. CDR3 length: 16 residues.

This clone was counted many times. The chain combines TRBV3-1 with TRBJ2-3; D uncertain. The CDR3 extends over 13 amino acids. Trimming removed 0 bases at V and 0 bases at J, with 1 base between. Germline CDR1 reads LGHDT; CDR2 reads YNNKEL (reference sequence). CDR3 in amino acids: CASSQDSTDTQYF. The CDR3 DNA is TGTGCCAGCAGCCAAGATAGCACAGATACGCAGTATTTT.

The chain couples TRBV6-5 to TRBJ2-1; D remains ambiguous. V lost 2 bases, J lost 5 bases, and 7 bases lay in between. The germline V gene encodes CDR1 MNHEY and CDR2 SVGAGI. This CDR3 is 13 amino acids long. DNA of the CDR3: TGTGCCAGCAGTTACCTAGACGACAATGAGCAGTTCTTC. It codes for CASSYLDDNEQFF.